These 19 T cell receptor beta chains originate from one sample sequenced in a study of vaccination and CD4 T cells after COVID-19. No antigen has been identified for these receptors. Treatment meaning: approximately nine-day PBMC culture with coronavirus spike peptide pools or control peptides (ViraFEST assay). Scientists ran DNA taken from cultured CD4+ T cells through the Oncomine TCR Beta short-read assay for sequencing. TCRdb passed the PCR reads through MiXCR, listing each CDR3 protein once. This table has 13,000 or so distinct CDR3 sequences, roughly 59% appearing once. The sample consisted of CD4+ T cells from blood, cultured in vitro. These receptors all come from a human donor who had recovered from COVID-19.

J is TRBJ2-7 and V is TRBV6-1; D is undetermined. This CDR3 has 14 amino acids. Trimming cost V 7 bases and J 0 bases, with 13 bases left between them. Looked up from germline, CDR1 is MNHNS and CDR2 is SASEGT. The chain's CDR3 is CASTSIVSSYEQYF. DNA of the CDR3: TGTGCCAGCACCAGTATAGTGAGCTCCTACGAGCAGTACTTC.

The V and J genes are TRBV6-1 and TRBJ1-3; maybe TRBD1 (6 bases). V lost 5 bases and J lost 4, with 15 bases in between. The CDR3 extends over 15 amino acids. Germline lookup yields CDR1 MNHNS and CDR2 SASEGT. CDR3 region: CASSNDRIPGNTIYF. Here the CDR3 DNA reads TGTGCCAGCAGTAACGACAGGATTCCGGGAAACACCATATATTTT.

The genes are TRBV20-1 and TRBJ1-1; D remains unclear. Trimming shortened V by 4 bases and J by 3 bases, and 9 bases separated the two germline ends. The CDR3 runs 12 residues. The germline gives CDR1 DFQATT, CDR2 SNEGSKA (reference sequence). The CDR3 is CSAKVGDTEAFF. The CDR3 DNA reads TGCAGTGCTAAGGTCGGCGACACTGAAGCTTTCTTT.

The V call is TRBV5-1, the J call TRBJ2-5, with D hard to call. The CDR3 contains 12 residues. CDR1 and CDR2 from the germline V gene are SGHRS and YFSETQ. Trimming removed 0 bases at V and 2 bases at J, with 2 bases between. The CDR3 loop is CASSLGQETQYF. The CDR3 bases are TGCGCCAGCAGCTTGGGTCAAGAGACCCAGTACTTC.

The chain uses TRBV20-1 and TRBJ2-3; D tentatively reads TRBD1 or TRBD2 (6 bases each). From germline, CDR1 is DFQATT and CDR2 SNEGSKA (reference sequence). The CDR3 length is 12 residues. CDR3 DNA: TGCGGATACTCCGGGGGCGTAGATACGCAGTATTTT. It yields the protein CGYSGGVDTQYF.

The V call is TRBV4-3, the J call TRBJ2-1; the match to TRBD2 covers 10 bases. Germline assignment: CDR1 LGHNA and CDR2 YSLEER. The V gene end was trimmed by 6 bases and the J gene end by 9 bases; junction bases not matched to a gene: 14. CDR3 length: 16 residues. The CDR3 is CASSLKLAGLPTEQFF. Here the CDR3 DNA reads TGCGCCAGCAGTCTAAAACTAGCGGGACTTCCGACTGAGCAGTTCTTC.

The rearrangement links TRBV20-1 to TRBJ2-7; no firm D call. The germline V gene has CDR1 DFQATT and CDR2 SNEGSKA (reference sequence). The CDR3 spans 13 residues. Trimming removed 3 bases from V and 4 bases from J, with 13 bases in between. The CDR3 coding sequence is TGCAGTGCTAGTAGGACCTGGGAATACGAGCAGTACTTC. This sequence encodes CSASRTWEYEQYF.

The rearrangement links TRBV12-5 to TRBJ2-5; 8 bases line up with TRBD2. The CDR3 covers 13 residues. Germline CDR1 is LGHNT and CDR2 is FRNRAP. After removal of 4 bases from V and 5 bases from J, the junction contained 3 bases not matched to a gene. This CDR3 is CASGSAGAETQYF. CDR3 bases: TGTGCTAGTGGTTCAGCGGGAGCCGAGACCCAGTACTTC.

V and J are TRBV20-1 and TRBJ2-5; 7 nucleotides align to TRBD2. The CDR3 runs to 18 residues. Germline trimming cut 7 bases from V and 1 base from J; bases unmatched to any gene: 21. Per the germline V gene, CDR1 is DFQATT and CDR2 is SNEGSKA (reference sequence). The CDR3 reads CSVRASASGFSIQETQYF. The CDR3, as DNA: TGCAGTGTCAGGGCGTCGGCTAGCGGCTTCTCAATCCAAGAGACCCAGTACTTC.

V and J are TRBV12-3 or TRBV12-4 and TRBJ2-3; the match to TRBD1 covers 7 bases. This CDR3 has 14 amino acids. Unmatched junction bases numbered 4, after V lost 5 bases and J lost 2 bases. The CDR3 sequence is CASSIGQDTDTQYF. The CDR3 DNA follows: TGTGCCAGCAGTATTGGACAGGACACAGATACGCAGTATTTT.

J is TRBJ1-1 and V is TRBV19, with D maybe TRBD1 (5 bases). The germline CDR1 and CDR2 sequences are LNHDA and SQIVND (reference sequence). The ends were cut back, 3 bases at V and 5 bases at J, with 13 bases in the middle. The CDR3 consists of 14 residues. CDR3 sequence: CASSILAGTTEAFF. For the CDR3, the DNA is TGTGCCAGTAGTATTCTTGCAGGGACGACTGAAGCTTTCTTT.

This clonotype came up a few times. The rearrangement joins TRBV2 to TRBJ2-3; TRBD1 matches 7 bases. Germline V gene data show CDR1 as SNHLY and CDR2 as FYNNEI. V dropped 5 bases and J dropped 4; count of bases not matched to a gene: 6. There are 14 residues in the CDR3. CDR3 nucleotide sequence: TGTGCCAGCAGTATCAATACAGGGGCAGATACGCAGTATTTT. Amino acids: CASSINTGADTQYF.

The J gene is TRBJ2-7, the V gene TRBV10-3; 7 positions agree with TRBD2. Germline-derived CDR1 and CDR2 are ENHRY and SYGVKD. Trimming at V came to 5 bases and at J to 7 bases, leaving 8 bases not matched to a gene. This CDR3 region has 13 residues. The CDR3 DNA is TGTGCCATCAGTAGCGGGATCACTTGGGAGCAGTACTTC. Translated, it gives CAISSGITWEQYF.

The gene calls are TRBV7-9 and TRBJ2-1, with 7 bases identical to TRBD2. The CDR3 spans 17 residues. V lost 5 bases to trimming and J lost 6 bases; unmatched junction nucleotides: 16. The V gene's germline CDR1 is SEHNR and CDR2 FQNEAQ (reference sequence). CDR3 sequence reads: CASSPPFRLAVSNEQFF. CDR3 nucleotides: TGTGCCAGCAGCCCCCCCTTCAGGCTAGCGGTGTCCAATGAGCAGTTCTTC.

V and J are TRBV6-4 and TRBJ2-3; 8 bases align to TRBD2. The junction had 0 bases not matched to a gene; V was cut back by 3 bases and J by 1 base. Germline CDR1 reads MRHNA; CDR2 reads SNTAGT. The CDR3 is 14 residues long. Here the CDR3 DNA reads TGTGCCAGCAGTGAAGCGGGAGGCACAGATACGCAGTATTTT. Protein product: CASSEAGGTDTQYF.

The rearrangement uses TRBV20-1 and TRBJ2-1, with TRBD2 matching 9 bases. V gave up 0 bases and J gave up 3 bases; unmatched junction bases: 6. There are 16 residues in the CDR3. The germline V gene has CDR1 DFQATT and CDR2 SNEGSKA (reference sequence). The CDR3 sequence: CSARELAGARYNEQFF. The DNA of the CDR3 is TGCAGTGCTAGAGAATTAGCGGGAGCGCGCTACAATGAGCAGTTCTTC.

The gene calls are TRBV7-2 and TRBJ2-1; D possibly uses TRBD1 or TRBD2 (5 bases each). The CDR3 covers 14 residues. V was pared by 2 bases and J by 8 bases, with 13 bases between. Germline CDR1 SGHTA, CDR2 FQGNSA. CDR3 nucleotides: TGTGCCAGCAGCTTATCTAGCCTGGGGGATGAGCAGTTCTTC. Translating gives CASSLSSLGDEQFF.

The chain couples TRBV2 to TRBJ1-2; the D gene is possibly TRBD1 (6 bases). V lost 4 bases, J lost 1 base, and 7 bases lay in between. This CDR3 is 13 amino acids long. Germline V gives CDR1 SNHLY, CDR2 FYNNEI. The CDR3 nucleotides read TGTGCCAGCAGTGCGGACAGTAACTATGGCTACACCTTC. Protein: CASSADSNYGYTF.

Only a few counts were recorded for this clonotype. The gene calls are TRBV7-8 and TRBJ2-3, with 11 bases that match TRBD1. Per germline, CDR1 SGHVS and CDR2 FQNEAQ. The length of the CDR3 is 17 residues. J gave up 2 bases and V 5 bases, and 9 bases lay outside the gene matches. CDR3 residues: CASSRPRTGGDTDTQYF. As DNA, the CDR3 is TGTGCCAGCAGCCGACCTAGGACAGGGGGCGACACAGATACGCAGTATTTT.